This T cell receptor beta chain is drawn from a study of identical twins. The table lists this clonotype with a few counts. A single record per CDR3 protein comes from TCRdb applying MiXCR to the 5' RACE reads. The sample has 400,000 to 650,000 distinct CDR3 sequences; approximately 22% are singletons. These same data were also listed under a study on T cells expressing NK-cell markers.

The sequencing sample was made of CD4+ T cells sorted from blood. This TCR was recovered from a woman between 18 and 29 years old in good health.

CDR3 nucleotide sequence: TGTGCCAGCAGCGTAGGCCCTGGGACTAGCGGCTACGAGCAGTACTTC. Protein sequence: CASSVGPGTSGYEQYF. The chain uses TRBV9 and TRBJ2-7; 11 positions match TRBD2. V was pared by 0 bases and J by 3 bases, with 5 bases of the junction left unmatched. Germline V gene lookup returns CDR1 SGDLS and CDR2 YYNGEE. The CDR3 contains 16 residues. The full variable domain, in which reference TRBV9 and TRBJ2-7 provide the parts outside the CDR3, is DSGVTQTPKHLITATGQRVTLRCSPRSGDLSVYWYQQSLDQGLQFLIQYYNGEERAKGNILERFSAQQFPDLHSELNLSSLELGDSALYFCASSVGPGTSGYEQYFGPGTRLTVT.